This T cell receptor beta chain was observed in a study of tumor-infiltrating lymphocytes in primary liver carcinoma. The study, taken as a whole, reports: About 7-25% of top clones, no more, were shared by all five regions. With p = 0.039, the top-250-clone fraction in tumors significantly exceeded that in blood.

This CDR3 is built from 16 residues. Germline loops: CDR1 MNHEY, CDR2 SVGEGT. Scientists recovered RNA and DNA together from approximately 20-30 mg of unsorted bulk tissue. All of the tumor samples contained over 75% viable tumor cells. Remarks on this clonotype: Its antigen is still unknown. The junction and the germline gene differ at one end; a read error may be behind it.

TCR beta cDNA was made from around 520 ng total RNA with a constant-region primer. Three nested multiplex PCR rounds, a slightly modified ARM-PCR, produced the libraries for TCR beta. TRBV1-TRBV30 forward primers paired with a C-beta reverse primer drove the first two PCR rounds, about 10 cycles each. TCRdb reanalysed the multiplex PCR reads using MiXCR and keeps one entry per CDR3 protein. This table holds fewer than 75,000 distinct CDR3 sequences, approximately 74% found once. Sequencing was done on a sample of liver tumor tissue from sampling region 4. Stated subset: tumor region T4, right-lateral pole. This TCR was recovered from a man aged 40-49 years with primary liver carcinoma and hepatitis B virus infection. The V and J genes are TRBV6-2 or TRBV6-3 and TRBJ1-5; 8 bases fit TRBD1. CDR3 region: CTSSYSGTGSNQPQHF. The CDR3 DNA reads TGTACCAGTAGTTACTCTGGGACAGGCTCCAATCAGCCCCAGCATTTT.